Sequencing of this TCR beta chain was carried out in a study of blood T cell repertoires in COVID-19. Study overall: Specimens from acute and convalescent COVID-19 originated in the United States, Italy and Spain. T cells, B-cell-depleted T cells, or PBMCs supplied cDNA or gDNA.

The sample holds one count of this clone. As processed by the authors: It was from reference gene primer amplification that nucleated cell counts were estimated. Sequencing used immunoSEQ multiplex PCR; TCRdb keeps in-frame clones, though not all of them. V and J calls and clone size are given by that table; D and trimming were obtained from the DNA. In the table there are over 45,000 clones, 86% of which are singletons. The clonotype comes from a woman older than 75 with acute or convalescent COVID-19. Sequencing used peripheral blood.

The CDR3 region is CASSVATGNNSPLHF. The CDR3 DNA reads TGTGCCAGCAGCGTAGCAACAGGGAACAATTCACCCCTCCACTTT. V gene TRBV9 combines with J gene TRBJ1-6; a possible D gene is TRBD1 (6 bases). The CDR3 runs to 15 residues. Germline loops: CDR1 SGDLS, CDR2 YYNGEE. V lost 0 bases, J lost 7 bases, and 11 bases lay in between.